This T cell receptor beta chain came from a study of regulatory T cells in long-lasting Graves disease. According to the study, TCR beta libraries were built with iRepertoire HTBI primers and CDR3-region Arm-PCR. Using its own MiXCR run on the multiplex PCR reads, TCRdb lists one record per CDR3 protein. The data hold about 460,000 distinct CDR3 sequences, with 20% to 25% observed a single time. Time point denoted: persistent/refractory GD, antithyroid drugs over 5 years with positive TRAb. The authors made the TCR library using RNA they extracted from PBMCs. A remark on this clonotype: A read error is likely here: a far larger clone is one base away.

The CDR3 runs to 15 residues. The rearrangement links TRBV12-3 or TRBV12-4 to TRBJ1-1; the D gene is possibly TRBD1 (6 bases). The material was peripheral blood mononuclear cells (PBMCs), obtained when the disease was refractory, from a patient treated with antithyroid drugs. The receptor comes from a female donor with Graves disease. Written as DNA, the CDR3 is TGTGCCTGCAGTACGCCCAGGGACATGAACACTGAAGCTTTCTTT. Encoded protein: CACSTPRDMNTEAFF.